These T cell receptor beta chains were read from a single sample in a study of OX40 agonist ivuxolimab in advanced cancers. Measured with immunoSEQ multiplex PCR; TCRdb has only the in-frame clones, and not every one. The data contain 90,000 to 120,000 clones, approximately 89% of them seen just once; the ten biggest clones take up about 1.2%. Material: CD4+ or CD8+ T cells sorted from blood, obtained in a trial of the OX40 agonist ivuxolimab. The receptor source for this set is an adult with an advanced solid tumor such as melanoma, head and neck, liver or kidney cancer. Each CDR3 is given with its conserved first and last residue. A D gene is named only where the DNA matches it firmly. Clone size, where shown, is once, few, many, or a class for clones that have expanded.

d_call	v_call	j_call	clone_size	cdr3_nt	cdr3_aa
NA	TRBV19	TRBJ2-1	NA	TGTGCCAGTAGTATATTTAACCAGGACTACAATGAGCAGTTCTTC	CASSIFNQDYNEQFF
TRBD1	TRBV7-9	TRBJ1-1	NA	TGTGCCAGCAGCTTAGGTGGACAGGGGAGGACTGAAGCTTTCTTT	CASSLGGQGRTEAFF
NA	TRBV18	TRBJ1-1	NA	TGTGCCAGCTCAGAGGGACAGAACACTGAAGCTTTCTTT	CASSEGQNTEAFF
NA	TRBV6-5	TRBJ1-2	NA	TGTGCCAGCAGACGCGGGGTTAACTATGGCTACACCTTC	CASRRGVNYGYTF
NA	TRBV10-3	TRBJ1-4	once	TGTGCCATCAGTGCGGGTGCAAAGTCCGGGGTGTTTTTT	CAISAGAKSGVFF
TRBD1	TRBV15	TRBJ1-1	NA	TGTGCCACCAGCAGAGGGACAGGGGGCAAAGCTTTCTTT	CATSRGTGGKAFF
TRBD2	TRBV7-3	TRBJ2-1	NA	TGTGCCAGCAGTTGGGCCGGACTAGCGGAGCAGTTCTTC	CASSWAGLAEQFF
TRBD1	TRBV9	TRBJ1-2	NA	TGTGCCAGCAGCCCGAGCCCGGACAGGGAGAATGGCTACACCTTC	CASSPSPDRENGYTF
NA	TRBV5-5	TRBJ1-5	NA	TGTGCCAGCAGCGAAACAGGGTATAGCAATCAGCCCCAGCATTTT	CASSETGYSNQPQHF
NA	TRBV5-1	TRBJ2-7	NA	TGCGCCAGCAGCGACAGCTACGAGCAGTACTTC	CASSDSYEQYF
TRBD1	TRBV5-4	TRBJ1-2	NA	TGTGCCAGCAGCTTCCCGGGACAGGGAGACTATGGCTACACCTTC	CASSFPGQGDYGYTF
TRBD2	TRBV6-1	TRBJ2-7	NA	TGTGCCAGCACTGCGGGGGTCTCCTACGAGCAGTACTTC	CASTAGVSYEQYF
NA	TRBV7-3	TRBJ2-3	NA	TGTGCCAGCAGCCTCGGGGTACAGGCCACAGATACGCAGTATTTT	CASSLGVQATDTQYF
TRBD1	TRBV6-1	TRBJ1-4	NA	TGTGCCAGCATGACAGGGGAGGCTAATGAAAAACTGTTTTTT	CASMTGEANEKLFF
NA	TRBV28	TRBJ1-5	NA	TGTGCCAGCACCCGAGGGAGGGGGTTTCGTCAGCCCCAGCATTTT	CASTRGRGFRQPQHF
NA	TRBV28	TRBJ2-7	NA	TGTGCCAGCAGTTTTAGAGGGTCCTACTCCTACGAGCAGTACTTC	CASSFRGSYSYEQYF
TRBD1	TRBV19	TRBJ2-5	once	TGTGCCAGTAGCGCGGACAGGGTGAAAGAGACCCAGTACTTC	CASSADRVKETQYF
NA	TRBV5-1	TRBJ1-1	NA	TGCGCCAGCAGCTTTGCTTGGGGGGACACTGAAGCTTTCTTT	CASSFAWGDTEAFF
TRBD1	TRBV28	TRBJ2-1	NA	TGTGCCAGCAGTTCTGGGGACAGGGGGTTTAATGAGCAGTTCTTC	CASSSGDRGFNEQFF
NA	TRBV21-1	TRBJ1-5	NA	TGTGCCAGCAGCAAAGGAGTTCGACAGAAGCGGGGATATAGCAATCAGCCCCAGCATTTT	CASSKGVRQKRGYSNQPQHF
NA	TRBV10-3	TRBJ1-5	NA	TGTGCCATCAGTGGAAGTGCTGGCAATCAGCCCCAGCATTTT	CAISGSAGNQPQHF
TRBD1	TRBV2	TRBJ1-1	once	TGTGCCAGCAGGAGGACAGGGGGCAGGGGCACTGAAGCTTTCTTT	CASRRTGGRGTEAFF
TRBD2	TRBV5-8	TRBJ2-3	NA	TGTGCCAGCAGCCTCGGACTAGCGGCTAGCACAGATACGCAGTATTTT	CASSLGLAASTDTQYF
TRBD1	TRBV9	TRBJ1-4	NA	TGTGCCAGCAGCGTAGACCCGGGACAGATGAATGAAAAACTGTTTTTT	CASSVDPGQMNEKLFF
TRBD1	TRBV6-6	TRBJ1-1	NA	TGTGCCAGCAGTTACTCCCAGGGACAGGAAATTGAAGCTTTCTTT	CASSYSQGQEIEAFF
NA	TRBV5-1	TRBJ2-1	NA	TGCGCCAGCAGCCTGGGGACCGGCGGCGATGAGCAGTTCTTC	CASSLGTGGDEQFF
TRBD1	TRBV6-4	TRBJ2-3	NA	TGTGCCAGCAGCATGTCCCCCCGGACAGGGAGCTCGGATACGCAGTATTTT	CASSMSPRTGSSDTQYF
NA	TRBV21-1	TRBJ2-7	NA	TGTGCCAGCAGCAAAGGTCTGGGGGAAACCTACGAGCAGTACTTC	CASSKGLGETYEQYF
NA	TRBV19	TRBJ2-1	NA	TGTGCCAGTAATTTTTTGGGGAGCTCCTACAATGAGCAGTTCTTC	CASNFLGSSYNEQFF
TRBD1	TRBV6-1	TRBJ1-5	NA	TGTGCCAGCAGTGAAGGGGGACAGTTTAATCAGCCCCAGCATTTT	CASSEGGQFNQPQHF
NA	TRBV18	TRBJ1-1	NA	TGTGCCAGCTCACCACAATGGAACACTGAAGCTTTCTTT	CASSPQWNTEAFF
TRBD1	TRBV5-4	TRBJ1-2	NA	TGTGCCAGCAGCCCCCCGGGACAGGGAGGTTTTGGCTACACCTTC	CASSPPGQGGFGYTF
TRBD1	TRBV7-3	TRBJ1-2	NA	TGTGCCAGCAGCGAGACAGGGGTGACGAGTGGCTACACCTTC	CASSETGVTSGYTF
NA	TRBV19	TRBJ1-5	once	TGTGCCAGTAAAGGTCCCTATCAGCCCCAGCATTTT	CASKGPYQPQHF
NA	TRBV28	TRBJ2-7	NA	TGTGCCAGCCAATTAACCTACGAGCAGTACTTC	CASQLTYEQYF
TRBD2	TRBV7-3	TRBJ2-3	NA	TGTGCCAGCAGCTTCGGACTAGCGGGAGATACGCAGTATTTT	CASSFGLAGDTQYF
NA	TRBV30	TRBJ2-3	once	TGTGCCTGGACCTCCGGGAGTACTAGCACAGATACGCAGTATTTT	CAWTSGSTSTDTQYF
NA	TRBV19	TRBJ1-3	NA	TGTGCCAGTATTCCAGAGCTCTCTGGAAACACCATATATTTT	CASIPELSGNTIYF
NA	TRBV28	TRBJ1-2	NA	TGTGCCAGCAGTTTCGGGGCCTATGGCTACACCTTC	CASSFGAYGYTF
TRBD1	TRBV25-1	TRBJ2-7	NA	TGTGCCAGCAGTGAGTCCGGGACAGGGGCCTACGAGCAGTACTTC	CASSESGTGAYEQYF
NA	TRBV18	TRBJ2-1	NA	TGTGCCAGCTCCCAGTCGGCTATGTCCTACAATGAGCAGTTCTTC	CASSQSAMSYNEQFF
NA	TRBV21-1	TRBJ2-1	NA	TGTGCCAGCAACCCGGGACTTTCAACCCGACGCTCCTACAATGAGCAGTTCTTC	CASNPGLSTRRSYNEQFF
NA	TRBV6-5	TRBJ1-2	NA	TGTGCCAGCAGTTACCTGAGGGAGGGTGGCTACACCTTC	CASSYLREGGYTF
TRBD1	TRBV7-8	TRBJ1-5	few	TGTGCCAGCAGCTTCGACAGGGTCGATCAGCCCCAGCATTTT	CASSFDRVDQPQHF
TRBD2	TRBV7-2	TRBJ2-7	NA	TGTGCCAGCAGCTATCTAGCGGGAGGCACCCCGGGCTACGAGCAGTACTTC	CASSYLAGGTPGYEQYF
TRBD1	TRBV6-5	TRBJ2-5	NA	TGTGCCAGCAGGGGGACAGGGATCGACACCCAGTACTTC	CASRGTGIDTQYF
TRBD2	TRBV28	TRBJ2-7	NA	TGTGCCAGCAGTCCCCCTGCGGCTAGCGGGAGCAACGAGCAGTACTTC	CASSPPAASGSNEQYF
NA	TRBV7-3	TRBJ2-3	NA	TGTGCCAGCAGCGTCGGGGGAGATACGCAGTATTTT	CASSVGGDTQYF
TRBD2	TRBV4-1	TRBJ2-7	NA	TGCGCCAGCAGCCAAGCTCCTAGCGGCTACGAGCAGTACTTC	CASSQAPSGYEQYF
NA	TRBV19	TRBJ1-1	NA	TGTGCCAGTAGACAACAGGGTGAGAACACTGAAGCTTTCTTT	CASRQQGENTEAFF
NA	TRBV5-1	TRBJ2-5	NA	TGCGCCAGCAGCTTGAACAGTGGTACGGAGACCCAGTACTTC	CASSLNSGTETQYF
NA	TRBV10-2	TRBJ1-4	NA	TGCGCCAGCAGTGAGTCGAGAGGGACTGCAACTAATGAAAAACTGTTTTTT	CASSESRGTATNEKLFF
NA	TRBV18	TRBJ2-1	NA	TGTGCCAGCTCACTTAACCGGGACTCCAATGAGCAGTTCTTC	CASSLNRDSNEQFF
TRBD2	TRBV23-1	TRBJ2-1	NA	TGCGCCAGCAGCGTGACTAGCGGCCCGGAATTTGATGAGCAGTTCTTC	CASSVTSGPEFDEQFF
NA	TRBV7-7	TRBJ2-1	NA	TGTGCTAGCAGCTTCCGGGGGGCCCGCTCCTACAATGAGCAGTTCTTC	CASSFRGARSYNEQFF
TRBD2	TRBV15	TRBJ2-1	NA	TGTGCCACCAGCAGAAATAGCGGGACTCACTCCTACAATGAGCAGTTCTTC	CATSRNSGTHSYNEQFF
NA	TRBV10-3	TRBJ1-4	NA	TGTGCCATCAGTGACCAAGGACAAGAAGAAAAACTGTTTTTT	CAISDQGQEEKLFF
TRBD1	TRBV7-9	TRBJ2-3	NA	TGTGCCAGCAGCTCCGACAGGGGGCGAAGGGATACGCAGTATTTT	CASSSDRGRRDTQYF
NA	TRBV7-2	TRBJ1-5	NA	TGTGCCAGCAGCTTCACCAATCAGCCCCAGCATTTT	CASSFTNQPQHF